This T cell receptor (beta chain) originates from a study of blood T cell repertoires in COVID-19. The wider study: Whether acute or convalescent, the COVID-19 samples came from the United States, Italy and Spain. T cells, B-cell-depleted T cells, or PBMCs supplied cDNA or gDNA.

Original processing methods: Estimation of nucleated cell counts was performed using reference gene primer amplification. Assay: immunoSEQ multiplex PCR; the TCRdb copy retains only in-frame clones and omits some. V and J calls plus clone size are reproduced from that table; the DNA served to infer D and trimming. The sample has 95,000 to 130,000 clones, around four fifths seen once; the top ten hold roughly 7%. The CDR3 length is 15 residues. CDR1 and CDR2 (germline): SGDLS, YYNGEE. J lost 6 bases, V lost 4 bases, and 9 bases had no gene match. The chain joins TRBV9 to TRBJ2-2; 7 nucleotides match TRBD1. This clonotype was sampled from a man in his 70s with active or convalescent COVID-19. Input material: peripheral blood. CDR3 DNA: TGTGCCAGCAGCAGCCGGACAGGTTCTCCCGGGGAGCTGTTTTTT. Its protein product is CASSSRTGSPGELFF.